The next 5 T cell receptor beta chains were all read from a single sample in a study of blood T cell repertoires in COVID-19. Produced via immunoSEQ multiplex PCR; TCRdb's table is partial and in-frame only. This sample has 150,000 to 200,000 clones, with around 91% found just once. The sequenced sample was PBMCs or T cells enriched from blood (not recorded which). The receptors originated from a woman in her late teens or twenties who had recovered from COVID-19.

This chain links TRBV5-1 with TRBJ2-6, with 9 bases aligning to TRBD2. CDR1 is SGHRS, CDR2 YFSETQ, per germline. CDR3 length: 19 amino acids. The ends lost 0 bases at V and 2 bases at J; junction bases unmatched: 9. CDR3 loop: CASSLALAGRLTGANVLTF. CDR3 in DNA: TGCGCCAGCAGCTTGGCCCTAGCGGGACGGCTCACTGGGGCCAACGTCCTGACTTTC.

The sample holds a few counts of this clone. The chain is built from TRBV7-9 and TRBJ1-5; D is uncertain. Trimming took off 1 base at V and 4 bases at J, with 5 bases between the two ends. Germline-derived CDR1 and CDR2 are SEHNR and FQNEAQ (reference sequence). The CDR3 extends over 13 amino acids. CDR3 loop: CASSLGQNQPQHF. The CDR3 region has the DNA TGTGCCAGCAGCTTAGGGCAGAATCAGCCCCAGCATTTT.

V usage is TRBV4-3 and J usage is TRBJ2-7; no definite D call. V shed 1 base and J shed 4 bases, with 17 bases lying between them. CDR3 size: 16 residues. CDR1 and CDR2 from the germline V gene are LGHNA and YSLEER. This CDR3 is CASSQGAAGAGYEQYF. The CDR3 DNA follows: TGCGCCAGCAGCCAAGGAGCAGCTGGCGCCGGGTACGAGCAGTACTTC.

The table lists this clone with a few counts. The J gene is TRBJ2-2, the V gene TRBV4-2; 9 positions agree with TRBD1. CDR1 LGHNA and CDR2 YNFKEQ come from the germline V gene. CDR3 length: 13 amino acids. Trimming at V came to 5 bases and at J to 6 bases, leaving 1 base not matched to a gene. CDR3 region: CASSRTGAGELFF. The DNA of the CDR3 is TGTGCCAGCAGCAGGACAGGGGCCGGGGAGCTGTTTTTT.

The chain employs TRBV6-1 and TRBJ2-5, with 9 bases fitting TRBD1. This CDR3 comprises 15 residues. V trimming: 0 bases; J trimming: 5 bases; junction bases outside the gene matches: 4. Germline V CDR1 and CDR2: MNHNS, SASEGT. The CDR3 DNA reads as TGTGCCAGCAGTGAAGCCCCGACAGGGGGGGAGACCCAGTACTTC. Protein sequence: CASSEAPTGGETQYF.